This record covers a single T cell receptor beta chain. This sample is drawn from a study of blood T cell repertoires in COVID-19. Background on the study: Samples taken during acute and convalescent COVID-19 were collected in the United States, Italy and Spain.

The protocol was immunoSEQ multiplex PCR, while the TCRdb copy is restricted to in-frame clones and leaves out a portion. Found here are a few hundred thousand clones, about 89% of them singletons; the top ten hold 0.9% to 1%. This clonotype originated in a woman in her thirties or forties who had recovered from COVID-19. Sequencing was performed on peripheral blood.

CDR3 coding DNA: TGCGCCAGCAGCTTAACCGGGACAGGGGGCTGGGATACGCAGTATTTT. Amino acid sequence: CASSLTGTGGWDTQYF. The chain employs TRBV5-1 and TRBJ2-3; 12 bases line up with TRBD1. CDR1 is SGHRS, CDR2 YFSETQ, per germline. V lost 2 bases and J lost 6; bases outside the gene matches: 7. This CDR3 contains 16 residues. Full variable domain (remainder filled in from reference TRBV5-1 and TRBJ2-3): KAGVTQTPRYLIKTRGQQVTLSCSPISGHRSVSWYQQTPGQGLQFLFEYFSETQRNKGNFPGRFSGRQFSNSRSEMNVSTLELGDSALYLCASSLTGTGGWDTQYFGPGTRLTVL.